The clone carrying this T cell receptor beta chain has more than one count but fewer than ten. The target antigen is unknown. This sample was taken from a study of human T cells and chemical hapten exposure. Across the whole study: Patch tests delivered 0.01% DPC to the upper back and were evaluated at 6 days.

Study findings and constraints: Patch test score was positively correlated with the counts of TCRs that had expanded at PT1. Unchanged with DPC sensitization were TCRs above 1 in 1000 frequency.

Authors' processing steps: Counting gave a median of around 96,000 TCRs per sample, with values ranging from about 23,224 to 700,000. TCRdb ran MiXCR on the RACE reads and lists one entry per CDR3 protein. The V and J calls come from TCRdb's annotation, not from the publication. The table records fewer than 45,000 distinct CDR3 sequences, approximately 10% of them present only once. J gave up 4 bases and V 4 bases, and 4 bases lay outside the gene matches. The CDR3 sequence is 15 residues long. As for time point: pre-sensitization, week 0. Regarding treatment: therapeutic diphenylcyclopropenone sensitization with weekly scalp DPC. Sequencing started from total RNA isolated from unfractionated whole blood.

The V and J genes are TRBV12-3 or TRBV12-4 and TRBJ2-2; 9 positions agree with TRBD1. The sequenced sample was whole blood, obtained in connection with sensitization to the hapten diphenylcyclopropenone (DPC). The receptor comes from a man aged 50-60 years with alopecia areata. Some clones in this sample may be carry-over from other donors' samples. Here the CDR3 reads CASSSRQGGTGELFF. CDR3 DNA sequence: TGTGCCAGCAGTTCCAGACAGGGGGGCACCGGGGAGCTGTTTTTT.